The rows below give T cell receptor beta chains drawn from one sample of a study of CD8 T cells in ankylosing spondylitis. TCRdb used MiXCR to reprocess the 5' RACE reads, holding one entry per CDR3 protein. The repertoire holds around 180,000 distinct CDR3 sequences, with approximately 13% as singletons. Sequencing was done on a sample of blood, either unsorted or a sorted T cell fraction (not recorded which). The receptors here all came from a female donor with ankylosing spondylitis or in good health (not recorded which). The conserved cysteine and the conserved F or W are not part of the CDR3 here. The D gene is left open where the match is weak.

>TRBV20-1|TRBD2|TRBJ2-7
SAREVLAGDSYEQY
>TRBV6-5|TRBD1|TRBJ2-5
ASSYITGGETQY
>TRBV6-1|TRBD1|TRBJ1-3
ASSLEGASGGNTIY
>TRBV25-1|-|TRBJ2-3
ASSTGIGADTQY
>TRBV7-9|-|TRBJ1-1
ASSLETGNTEAF
>TRBV10-3|-|TRBJ1-1
AISEPGFVGAF
>TRBV12-3/TRBV12-4|TRBD2|TRBJ2-2
ASSLHSGGGTGELF
>TRBV3-1|-|TRBJ1-3
ASSFAGRGLSSGNTIY
>TRBV5-1|TRBD1|TRBJ2-7
ASSAGSTGSGEQY
>TRBV20-1|-|TRBJ2-3
SARVPLTDTQY
>TRBV7-2|TRBD1|TRBJ1-5
ASSGQVGDQPQH
>TRBV28|TRBD1|TRBJ1-6
ASSSGGTDYNSPLH
>TRBV10-3|-|TRBJ1-1
AISDWQKNTEAF
>TRBV12-3/TRBV12-4|-|TRBJ2-1
ASSFLNNEQF
>TRBV6-1|TRBD2|TRBJ2-3
ASSSGGLAIDTQY
>TRBV11-2|-|TRBJ1-1
ASSRNGENTEAF
>TRBV7-2|-|TRBJ1-1
ASSLWEVTEAF
>TRBV27|-|TRBJ2-1
ASSLGLEGLNEQF
>TRBV28|-|TRBJ1-1
ATRVVMNTEAF
>TRBV27|TRBD1|TRBJ2-7
ASSFLQGNYEQY
>TRBV6-2/TRBV6-3|-|TRBJ2-1
ASSYSLAEAGNEQF
>TRBV6-2/TRBV6-3|-|TRBJ1-1
ASSKRDGFLYVEAF
>TRBV4-3|-|TRBJ2-7
ASSHELWAAGKGYEQY
>TRBV9|-|TRBJ2-5
ASSPSRWDQETQY
>TRBV5-1|-|TRBJ1-1
ASSPWVPGTEAF
>TRBV4-3|-|TRBJ1-1
ASSHGSTEAF
>TRBV7-2|-|TRBJ2-1
ASSLEVAAYNEQF
>TRBV27|TRBD2|TRBJ2-1
ASSFRTRSGEQF
>TRBV12-3/TRBV12-4|-|TRBJ1-2
ASSFFSRDWDGYT
>TRBV12-3/TRBV12-4|-|TRBJ1-2
ASIPGTGVGVGYT
>TRBV20-1|TRBD2|TRBJ2-3
SAGSRLAGGRDTQY
>TRBV23-1|-|TRBJ2-1
ASSQSPGIDEQF
>TRBV12-3/TRBV12-4|-|TRBJ2-4
ASTNYRGGAKNIQY
>TRBV12-3/TRBV12-4|TRBD1|TRBJ1-2
ASSLGQVGYGYT
>TRBV28|-|TRBJ2-5
ASSGALGGNQETQY
>TRBV19|-|TRBJ1-3
ASKRWRALGNTIY
>TRBV7-2|-|TRBJ1-5
ASSLKVGVDNQPQH
>TRBV12-3/TRBV12-4|-|TRBJ2-2
ASRTGANTGELF
>TRBV5-6|TRBD2|TRBJ2-1
ASSITAGIYNEQF
>TRBV5-5|-|TRBJ2-3
ASTTDTQY
>TRBV28|-|TRBJ1-3
ASNSGLSGNTIY
>TRBV7-3|-|TRBJ2-2
ASSLMQSSGELF
>TRBV20-1|TRBD1|TRBJ2-3
SATGTDVTDTQY
>TRBV11-2|-|TRBJ1-6
ASRPSGRSRSPLH
>TRBV20-1|-|TRBJ1-2
SASISGDGYT
>TRBV7-2|-|TRBJ2-3
ASSLSIGRGSTDTQY
>TRBV19|-|TRBJ2-5
ASSIFGGSWETQY